The 24 T cell receptor beta chains given below trace back to one sample, sequenced in a study of monozygotic twins with cystic fibrosis. The method was immunoSEQ multiplex PCR; TCRdb's version includes in-frame clones alone and lacks a portion of them. The table lists almost 20,000 clones, 91% of them singletons, with around 1.6% in the top ten. Sequenced input: blood. Source of these receptors: a girl aged 2-10 years with cystic fibrosis.

This chain joins TRBV19 and TRBJ1-2; 7 bases match TRBD1. The J segment lost 5 bases and the V segment lost 6 bases, leaving 3 bases of the junction unmatched. CDR1 LNHDA and CDR2 SQIVND come from the germline V gene (reference sequence). This CDR3 is 12 amino acids long. CDR3 nucleotide sequence: TGTGCCAGTAGGGGGACAGATTATGGCTACACCTTC. It encodes CASRGTDYGYTF.

Comments on this clone: The sample carries other DNA sequences with the same CDR3. This chain uses TRBV5-1 with TRBJ2-7; perhaps D is TRBD1 or TRBD2 (7 bases each). This CDR3 comprises 15 residues. V was pared by 2 bases and J by 5 bases, with 17 bases between. Per the germline V gene, CDR1 is SGHRS and CDR2 is YFSETQ. CDR3 nucleotide sequence: TGCGCCAGCAGCTTAGCACAGGGGAGGGGCCACGAGCAGTACTTC. Amino acid sequence: CASSLAQGRGHEQYF.

The V call is TRBV7-9, the J call TRBJ2-2, with D possibly TRBD2 on 5 matching bases. CDR3 length equals 13 residues. Germline V gene data show CDR1 as SEHNR and CDR2 as FQNEAQ (reference sequence). Trimming shortened V by 8 bases and J by 2 bases, and 9 bases separated the two germline ends. This chain's CDR3 is CASAGRNTGELFF. CDR3 in DNA: TGTGCCAGCGCGGGCAGAAACACCGGGGAGCTGTTTTTT.

This chain links TRBV5-4 with TRBJ2-7; 11 nucleotides match TRBD2. V shed 0 bases, J shed 7 bases, and the junction held 12 bases outside the gene matches. This CDR3 is 17 amino acids long. Germline V gene lookup returns CDR1 SGHNT and CDR2 YYREEE (reference sequence). The CDR3 sequence is CASSLDLAGGPLLEQYF. The CDR3 coding sequence is TGTGCCAGCAGCTTGGACCTAGCGGGAGGACCACTTTTGGAGCAGTACTTC.

A few counts support this clone. The CDR3 region has the DNA TGTGCCAGCAGCCAACAGTCCTCGAACACTGAAGCTTTCTTT. Translating gives CASSQQSSNTEAFF. The chain recombines TRBV14 with TRBJ1-1, with D uncertain. This CDR3 is built from 14 residues. Trimming shortened V by 2 bases and J by 1 base, and 8 bases separated the two germline ends. Germline V lookup: CDR1 SGHDN, CDR2 FVKESK.

The V and J genes are TRBV7-2 and TRBJ2-2; D is undetermined. This CDR3 comprises 15 residues. Trimming pared 0 bases from V and 5 bases from J, leaving 10 bases between. Germline CDR1 SGHTA, CDR2 FQGNSA. The CDR3 bases are TGTGCCAGCAGCTTAGCTTCGCAGAAAACCGGGGAGCTGTTTTTT. Encoded protein: CASSLASQKTGELFF.

This clone has just a few counts. This chain uses TRBV10-3 with TRBJ1-2, with 9 bases lining up with TRBD1. Germline V CDR1 and CDR2: ENHRY, SYGVKD. This CDR3 region has 16 residues. The junction had 11 bases not matched to a gene; V was cut back by 5 bases and J by 4 bases. The CDR3 reads CAISLLTGGDGYGYTF. CDR3 coding DNA: TGTGCCATCAGTTTATTAACAGGGGGCGACGGCTATGGCTACACCTTC.

This chain joins TRBV7-9 and TRBJ2-2; the D call may be TRBD1 or TRBD2 (6 bases each). V shed 8 bases and J shed 6 bases, with 13 bases lying between them. This CDR3 region has 13 residues. Germline V gives CDR1 SEHNR, CDR2 FQNEAQ (reference sequence). CDR3 sequence: CASYQEGAGELFF. CDR3 coding DNA: TGTGCCAGCTACCAGGAGGGGGCCGGGGAGCTGTTTTTT. Looking up the rest from reference TRBV7-9 and TRBJ2-2 gives the full variable domain: DTGVSQNPRHKITKRGQNVTFRCDPISEHNRLYWYRQTLGQGPEFLTYFQNEAQLEKSRLLSDRFSAERPKGSFSTLEIQRTEQGDSAMYLCASYQEGAGELFFGEGSRLTVL.

The chain joins TRBV5-6 to TRBJ2-3, with D unclear. The V end was cut by 1 base, the J end by 0 bases, with 6 bases between. CDR3 length: 14 residues. The germline V gene encodes CDR1 SGHDT and CDR2 YYEEEE. The CDR3 region has the DNA TGTGCCAGCAGCTTGACTCAGAGCACAGATACGCAGTATTTT. Residues: CASSLTQSTDTQYF.

V usage is TRBV5-1 and J usage is TRBJ2-3; the D gene is possibly TRBD1 (6 bases). The CDR3 is 16 amino acids. V was trimmed by 3 bases and J by 1 base, leaving 15 bases between them. Germline values: CDR1 SGHRS, CDR2 YFSETQ. The DNA of the CDR3 is TGCGCCAGCAGCTACCAGGGGTTTTTTGGCACAGATACGCAGTATTTT. Translating it yields CASSYQGFFGTDTQYF. The entire variable domain, with the rest obtained from reference TRBV5-1 and TRBJ2-3, is as follows: KAGVTQTPRYLIKTRGQQVTLSCSPISGHRSVSWYQQTPGQGLQFLFEYFSETQRNKGNFPGRFSGRQFSNSRSEMNVSTLELGDSALYLCASSYQGFFGTDTQYFGPGTRLTVL.

The rearrangement links TRBV11-3 to TRBJ2-3; maybe TRBD2 (5 bases). The germline V gene encodes CDR1 SGHNT and CDR2 YENEEA. The V and J ends lost 0 bases and 14 bases respectively, with 15 bases between them. This CDR3 contains 13 residues. The CDR3: CASSLDRNSGLYF. CDR3 nucleotide sequence: TGTGCCAGCAGCTTAGATCGCAACAGTGGACTGTATTTT.

This chain links TRBV11-2 with TRBJ2-7; D may be TRBD2 (5 bases). Germline V CDR1 and CDR2: SGHAT, FQNNGV. The CDR3 has 14 residues. With 5 bases removed from V and 5 bases from J, the gap between germline ends came to 16 bases. CDR3: CASSRSLASNEQYF. Here the CDR3 DNA reads TGTGCCAGCAGCCGCTCCCTAGCCTCTAACGAGCAGTACTTC.

The chain links TRBV14 to TRBJ1-2; D may be TRBD1 (5 bases). Germline V gives CDR1 SGHDN, CDR2 FVKESK. CDR3 length: 14 amino acids. Between the trimmed V and J ends, which lost 1 base and 4 bases, there was a span of 10 bases. The CDR3 spells CASSQGRVGYGYTF. The CDR3, as DNA: TGTGCCAGCAGCCAAGGCAGGGTAGGCTATGGCTACACCTTC. Combining the CDR3 with reference TRBV14 and TRBJ1-2 gives the whole variable domain EAGVTQFPSHSVIEKGQTVTLRCDPISGHDNLYWYRRVMGKEIKFLLHFVKESKQDESGMPNNRFLAERTGGTYSTLKVQPAELEDSGVYFCASSQGRVGYGYTFGSGTRLTVV.

This clone was detected a few times. The chain couples TRBV6-4 to TRBJ1-1; D is uncertain. Trimming cost V 2 bases and J 3 bases, with 4 bases left between them. The CDR3 is 12 amino acids. The germline gives CDR1 MRHNA, CDR2 SNTAGT. CDR3 protein: CASSDGDTEAFF. Written as DNA, the CDR3 is TGTGCCAGCAGTGACGGCGACACTGAAGCTTTCTTT.

The J gene is TRBJ2-2, the V gene TRBV19; 7 bases agree with TRBD1. The CDR3 runs to 14 residues. Per the germline V gene, CDR1 is LNHDA and CDR2 is SQIVND (reference sequence). Trimming removed 9 bases from V and 3 bases from J; junction bases left unmatched: 7. The CDR3 DNA follows: TGTGCCAGCTTCAAGGGGGCGGACACCGGGGAGCTGTTTTTT. Its translation: CASFKGADTGELFF.

The chain is built from TRBV10-2 and TRBJ1-2; 9 nucleotides match TRBD1. V dropped 4 bases and J dropped 5; count of bases not matched to a gene: 5. This CDR3 comprises 14 residues. The germline V gene encodes CDR1 WSHSY and CDR2 SAAADI. CDR3 in amino acids: CASSGGQGRYGYTF. In nucleotides, the CDR3 is TGCGCCAGCAGTGGCGGACAGGGGCGGTATGGCTACACCTTC.

In nucleotides, the CDR3 is TGTGCCAGCAGCGTCTTGCAGGTGAAGAACACTGAAGCTTTCTTT. Encoded protein: CASSVLQVKNTEAFF. This chain uses TRBV7-9 with TRBJ1-1; D unresolved. This CDR3 spans 15 amino acids. Deletions cut 5 bases from V and 1 base from J, with 14 bases between. Germline CDR1 is SEHNR and CDR2 is FQNEAQ (reference sequence).

The chain is built from TRBV9 and TRBJ2-3; D call uncertain. V was trimmed by 0 bases and J by 2 bases, leaving 7 bases between them. The CDR3 is made up of 14 amino acids. In germline, CDR1 is SGDLS, CDR2 YYNGEE. CDR3 amino acids: CASSVDVVTDTQYF. CDR3 nucleotides: TGTGCCAGCAGCGTAGACGTCGTCACAGATACGCAGTATTTT.

The rearrangement links TRBV27 to TRBJ1-6, with 8 bases that match TRBD1. J lost 7 bases, V lost 7 bases, and 12 bases had no gene match. The length of the CDR3 is 16 residues. Germline CDR1 and CDR2: MNHEY and SMNVEV (reference sequence). The CDR3 region has the DNA TGTGCCAGCAAGCCACAGGGGGTCCTGAGCAATTCACCCCTCCACTTT. Protein: CASKPQGVLSNSPLHF.

The rearrangement uses TRBV5-1 and TRBJ1-1; D not resolved. CDR1 is SGHRS and CDR2 is YFSETQ in the germline V gene. This CDR3 is built from 13 residues. The ends were cut back, 0 bases at V and 3 bases at J, with 6 bases in the middle. The CDR3 loop reads CASSLAGDTEAFF. For the CDR3, the DNA is TGCGCCAGCAGCTTGGCAGGAGACACTGAAGCTTTCTTT.

The chain links TRBV30 to TRBJ1-6; no clear D gene. The V gene's germline CDR1 is GTSNPN and CDR2 SVGIG (reference sequence). Trimming shortened V by 0 bases and J by 0 bases, and 15 bases separated the two germline ends. The CDR3 is 18 amino acids. CDR3 nucleotides: TGTGCCTGGAGTGTAGTAACAGCTATCCCCTCCTATAATTCACCCCTCCACTTT. This encodes CAWSVVTAIPSYNSPLHF.

The CDR3 DNA reads TGCGCCAGCAGCTTTCTCAGCGGGAGTGGCGATGAGCAGTTCTTC. Encoded protein: CASSFLSGSGDEQFF. The genes are TRBV5-1 and TRBJ2-1; 8 bases agree with TRBD2. Trimming cost V 2 bases and J 8 bases; bases outside gene matches: 9. The length of the CDR3 is 15 residues. CDR1 and CDR2 (germline): SGHRS, YFSETQ.

In DNA form, the CDR3 reads TGTGCCAGCAGCTTGGAGGGACTAGCGGGTAACGAGCAGTACTTC. The encoded protein is CASSLEGLAGNEQYF. This chain connects TRBV4-2 to TRBJ2-7; 12 nucleotides match TRBD2. V shed 5 bases, J shed 5 bases, and the junction held 7 bases outside the gene matches. Germline V lookup: CDR1 LGHNA, CDR2 YNFKEQ. The CDR3 has 15 amino acids.

The genes are TRBV15 and TRBJ1-4; D remains ambiguous. Germline assignment: CDR1 LNHNV and CDR2 YYDKDF (reference sequence). Trimming removed 0 bases from V and 6 bases from J, with 11 bases in between. This CDR3 has 15 residues. Written as DNA, the CDR3 is TGTGCCACCAGCAGAGAAATTGGATCGTATGAAAAACTGTTTTTT. This translates into CATSREIGSYEKLFF.